Listed below are T cell receptor beta chains from one sample, sequenced in a study of metastatic and nonmetastatic thyroid tumors. TCRdb reprocessed the PCR reads using MiXCR. Here the sample spans about 35,000 clones, 30% to 40% being singletons. Sample: tumor tissue. These receptors were obtained from a female donor with papillary thyroid cancer or a benign thyroid nodule (not recorded which). Some clones in this sample may be carry-over from other donors' samples. The CDR3 runs from the conserved cysteine through the conserved F or W. Each record gives: J gene, V gene, D gene, clone size, CDR3 protein, CDR3 DNA. D genes are given only for firm matches. Clone size is not always given. Where it is, it says once, few, many or a class for expanded clones.

J gene: TRBJ2-6
V gene: TRBV6-6
D gene: NA
clone size: NA
CDR3 protein: CASSYSIGGAAGANVLTF
CDR3 DNA: TGTGCCAGCAGTTACTCGATTGGGGGCGCGGCTGGGGCCAACGTCCTGACTTTC

J gene: TRBJ2-2
V gene: TRBV3-1
D gene: TRBD2
clone size: NA
CDR3 protein: CASSQGSGTSGSTTGELFF
CDR3 DNA: TGTGCCAGCAGCCAAGGATCCGGGACTAGCGGGAGTACAACCGGGGAGCTGTTTTTT

J gene: TRBJ2-3
V gene: TRBV20-1
D gene: NA
clone size: few
CDR3 protein: CSAWWAEPTDTQYF
CDR3 DNA: TGCAGTGCCTGGTGGGCGGAGCCCACAGATACGCAGTATTTT

J gene: TRBJ2-1
V gene: TRBV6-1
D gene: TRBD1
clone size: few
CDR3 protein: CASNRGVQGVSEQFF
CDR3 DNA: TGTGCCAGCAATCGCGGTGTACAGGGGGTCAGTGAGCAGTTCTTC

J gene: TRBJ2-2
V gene: TRBV4-2
D gene: TRBD2
clone size: NA
CDR3 protein: CASSPNTGGWNTGELFF
CDR3 DNA: TGTGCCAGCAGCCCAAACACGGGGGGATGGAACACCGGGGAGCTGTTTTTT

J gene: TRBJ2-7
V gene: TRBV6-1
D gene: TRBD2
clone size: NA
CDR3 protein: CASTHRDYFSYEQYF
CDR3 DNA: TGTGCCAGCACACACCGGGACTATTTCTCCTACGAGCAGTACTTC

J gene: TRBJ2-7
V gene: TRBV6-1
D gene: TRBD2
clone size: NA
CDR3 protein: CASSSSGKDYEQYF
CDR3 DNA: TGTGCCAGCAGCTCAAGCGGGAAGGACTACGAGCAGTACTTC

J gene: TRBJ2-3
V gene: TRBV6-5
D gene: TRBD2
clone size: few
CDR3 protein: CASSYSSRAGGLDTQYF
CDR3 DNA: TGTGCCAGCAGTTACTCGTCCCGAGCGGGAGGGCTAGATACGCAGTATTTT

J gene: TRBJ2-5
V gene: TRBV6-1
D gene: TRBD2
clone size: few
CDR3 protein: CASTTMGGRAETQYF
CDR3 DNA: TGTGCCAGCACCACAATGGGAGGGAGAGCAGAGACCCAGTACTTC

J gene: TRBJ2-2
V gene: TRBV6-2/TRBV6-3
D gene: NA
clone size: NA
CDR3 protein: CASSYSLAITNTGELFF
CDR3 DNA: TGTGCCAGCAGTTACTCTCTAGCGATTACGAACACCGGGGAGCTGTTTTTT

J gene: TRBJ2-7
V gene: TRBV20-1
D gene: NA
clone size: NA
CDR3 protein: CSARDPRGYEQYF
CDR3 DNA: TGCAGTGCTAGAGATCCCAGAGGATACGAGCAGTACTTC

J gene: TRBJ1-2
V gene: TRBV28
D gene: TRBD1
clone size: few
CDR3 protein: CASSRRDSYGYTF
CDR3 DNA: TGTGCCAGCAGTAGGAGGGACAGCTATGGCTACACCTTC

J gene: TRBJ2-1
V gene: TRBV6-2/TRBV6-3
D gene: TRBD1
clone size: NA
CDR3 protein: CASSYGGTGLNEQFF
CDR3 DNA: TGTGCCAGCAGTTACGGGGGGACAGGGTTGAATGAGCAGTTCTTC

J gene: TRBJ2-2
V gene: TRBV5-1
D gene: NA
clone size: NA
CDR3 protein: CASSSGMGELFF
CDR3 DNA: TGCGCCAGCAGCTCAGGAATGGGGGAGCTGTTTTTT

J gene: TRBJ2-1
V gene: TRBV6-2/TRBV6-3
D gene: TRBD2
clone size: NA
CDR3 protein: CASSYISSGGYNEQFF
CDR3 DNA: TGTGCCAGCAGTTACATTTCTAGCGGGGGTTACAATGAGCAGTTCTTC

J gene: TRBJ2-2
V gene: TRBV6-1
D gene: NA
clone size: few
CDR3 protein: CASTSENTGELFF
CDR3 DNA: TGTGCCAGCACTAGCGAGAACACCGGGGAGCTGTTTTTT

J gene: TRBJ1-1
V gene: TRBV7-3
D gene: NA
clone size: NA
CDR3 protein: CASSSDKHTEAFF
CDR3 DNA: TGTGCCAGCAGCTCTGACAAGCACACTGAAGCTTTCTTT